Below, one TCR beta chain is given with its context. Its antigen is unidentified. Oncomine TCR Beta short-read sequencing was applied to DNA from cultured CD4+ T cells. TCRdb re-called the PCR reads with MiXCR, one entry per CDR3 protein. The data contain 10,000 to 12,000 distinct CDR3 sequences, around 59% of them singletons. The data stem from a study of vaccination and CD4 T cells after COVID-19. This sample's treatment: 10-day PBMC culture with coronavirus spike peptide pools or control peptides (ViraFEST assay). Per germline, CDR1 SGHTA and CDR2 FQGNSA. The CDR3 runs 15 residues. V lost 5 bases to trimming and J lost 4 bases, with 15 bases between them.

Sequenced: CD4+ T cells from blood, cultured in vitro. V is TRBV7-2 and J is TRBJ2-1; possibly TRBD2 for D (6 bases). The receptor was derived from a human donor who had recovered from COVID-19. CDR3 sequence: CASSTLLGRYNEQFF. As DNA, the CDR3 is TGTGCCAGCAGCACCCTCCTGGGGAGGTACAATGAGCAGTTCTTC.